This T cell receptor beta chain comes out of a study of T cell clonotyping in hematopoietic cell transplantation. Study outcomes and limitations: Cells were unsorted, so CD4 and CD8 contributions were not separated. Pathologically expanded recipient clonotypes increased progressively from day 30 to day 180 as diversity fell. Few recipient clonotypes overlapped donors; over 95% were de novo at given depth.

CDR3 size: 16 residues. Germline assignment: CDR1 LGHNA and CDR2 YSLEER. After removal of 3 bases from V and 2 bases from J, the junction contained 4 bases not matched to a gene. Here immunoSEQ multiplex PCR was the method, and the copy in TCRdb shows in-frame clones only, minus some. The data contain over 8,500 clones, nearly 80% of them singletons. Turning to this clone: Its antigen is unidentified.

Recipients were bled about 28 days pretransplant and at posttransplant days 30, 100, 180. The rearrangement links TRBV4-3 to TRBJ2-2, with TRBD1 matching over 9 bases. The receptor was derived from a female patient between 50 and 60 years old who had an allogeneic stem cell transplant from a related donor, so the T cells may come from the graft donor. Some clones in this sample may be carry-over from other donors' samples. This sample comprised peripheral blood mononuclear cells, obtained 180 days after allogeneic stem cell transplant. CDR3 DNA: TGCGCCAGCAGCCATAGACAGGGGGGAAACACCGGGGAGCTGTTTTTT. Protein: CASSHRQGGNTGELFF.